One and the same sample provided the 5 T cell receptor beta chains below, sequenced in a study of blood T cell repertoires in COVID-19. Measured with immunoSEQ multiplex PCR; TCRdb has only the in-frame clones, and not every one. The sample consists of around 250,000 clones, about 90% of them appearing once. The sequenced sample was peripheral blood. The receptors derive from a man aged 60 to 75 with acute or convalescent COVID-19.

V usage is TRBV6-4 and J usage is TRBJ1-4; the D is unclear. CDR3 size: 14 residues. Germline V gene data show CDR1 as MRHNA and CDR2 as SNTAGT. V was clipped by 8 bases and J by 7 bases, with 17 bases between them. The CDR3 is CASVNSQVGEKLFF. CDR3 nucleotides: TGTGCCAGCGTGAACTCCCAGGTGGGTGAAAAACTGTTTTTT.

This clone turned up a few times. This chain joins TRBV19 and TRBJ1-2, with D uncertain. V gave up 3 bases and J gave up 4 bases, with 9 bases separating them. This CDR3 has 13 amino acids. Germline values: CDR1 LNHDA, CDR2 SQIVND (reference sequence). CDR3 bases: TGTGCCAGTAGTATCAGTCTTGTCTATGGCTACACCTTC. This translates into CASSISLVYGYTF.

CDR3 protein: CASSSLGGAGQPQHF. The CDR3 DNA is TGTGCCAGCAGCTCCTTAGGGGGCGCAGGTCAGCCCCAGCATTTT. The chain combines TRBV6-5 with TRBJ1-5; TRBD1 agrees at 7 bases. CDR3 length equals 15 residues. After removal of 6 bases from V and 6 bases from J, the junction contained 11 bases not matched to a gene. The germline CDR1 and CDR2 sequences are MNHEY and SVGAGI.

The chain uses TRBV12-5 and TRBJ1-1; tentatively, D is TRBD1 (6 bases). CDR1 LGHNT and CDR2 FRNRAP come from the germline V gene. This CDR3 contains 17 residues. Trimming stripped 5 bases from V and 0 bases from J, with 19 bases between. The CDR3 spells CASGLFGTLEMNTEAFF. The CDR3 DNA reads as TGTGCTAGTGGTCTGTTCGGGACACTCGAAATGAACACTGAAGCTTTCTTT.

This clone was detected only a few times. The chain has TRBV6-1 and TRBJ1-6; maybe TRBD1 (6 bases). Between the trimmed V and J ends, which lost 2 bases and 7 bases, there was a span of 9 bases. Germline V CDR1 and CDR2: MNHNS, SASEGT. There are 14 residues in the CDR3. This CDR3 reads CASSELGGNSPLHF. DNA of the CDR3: TGTGCCAGCAGTGAACTTGGGGGCAATTCACCCCTCCACTTT.